This TCR beta chain was captured by sequencing in a study of cytomegalovirus exposure and HLA in healthy donors. The CDR3 extends over 15 amino acids. J was trimmed by 2 bases and V by 7 bases; bases with no gene match: 7. Germline CDR1 reads MRHNA; CDR2 reads SNTAGT. The PCR used 60 Vbeta and 13 Jbeta primers. Profiling relied on immunoSEQ multiplex PCR, and the TCRdb table lists in-frame clones only, not all of them. Here the sample spans 110,000 to 150,000 clones, 60% to 80% being singletons. The chain joins TRBV6-4 to TRBJ2-5; TRBD2 aligns across 10 bases. The specimen was PBMCs. The receptor was isolated from a woman aged 30 to 39 in good health and CMV-seronegative. CDR3 loop: CASTRTSGEQETQYF. CDR3 coding DNA: TGTGCCAGCACCCGGACTAGCGGTGAGCAAGAGACCCAGTACTTC.